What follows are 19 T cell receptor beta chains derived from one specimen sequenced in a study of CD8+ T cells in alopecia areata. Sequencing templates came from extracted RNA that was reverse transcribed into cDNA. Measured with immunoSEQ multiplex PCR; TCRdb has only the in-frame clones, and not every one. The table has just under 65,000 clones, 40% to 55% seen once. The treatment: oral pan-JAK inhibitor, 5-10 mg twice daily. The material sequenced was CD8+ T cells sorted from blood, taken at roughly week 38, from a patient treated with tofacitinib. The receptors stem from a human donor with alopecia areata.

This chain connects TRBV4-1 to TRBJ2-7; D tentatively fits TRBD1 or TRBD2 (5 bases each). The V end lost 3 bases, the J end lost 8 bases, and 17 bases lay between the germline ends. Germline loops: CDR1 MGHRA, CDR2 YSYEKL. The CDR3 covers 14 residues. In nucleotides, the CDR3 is TGCGCCAGCAGCCATCGCCTTGGGACGGACAAGCAGTACTTC. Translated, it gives CASSHRLGTDKQYF.

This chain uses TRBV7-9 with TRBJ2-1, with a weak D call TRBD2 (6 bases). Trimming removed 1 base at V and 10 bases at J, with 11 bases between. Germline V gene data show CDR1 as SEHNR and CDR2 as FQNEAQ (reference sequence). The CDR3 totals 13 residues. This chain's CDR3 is CASSLGVAAEQFF. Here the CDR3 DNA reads TGTGCCAGCAGCTTAGGGGTAGCGGCCGAGCAGTTCTTC.

CDR3 amino acids: CASSYSARETQYF. The CDR3 nucleotides read TGTGCCAGCAGTTATTCGGCGCGGGAGACCCAGTACTTC. The V and J genes are TRBV6-5 and TRBJ2-5, with D unclear. Trimming took off 3 bases at V and 5 bases at J, with 10 bases between the two ends. Germline loops: CDR1 MNHEY, CDR2 SVGAGI. The CDR3 is 13 amino acids.

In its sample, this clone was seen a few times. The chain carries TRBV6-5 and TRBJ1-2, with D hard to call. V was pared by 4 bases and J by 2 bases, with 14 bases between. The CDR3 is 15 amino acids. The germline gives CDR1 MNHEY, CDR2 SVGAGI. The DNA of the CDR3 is TGTGCCAGCAGTTGGCAACGTTCAGGCAACTATGGCTACACCTTC. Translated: CASSWQRSGNYGYTF.

CDR3 in DNA: TGCGCCAGCAGCCAAGAAGCCAGGGGAGGGGAGCTGTTTTTT. Translation gives CASSQEARGGELFF. The rearrangement uses TRBV4-1 and TRBJ2-2; possibly TRBD1 for D (6 bases). CDR1 and CDR2 (germline): MGHRA, YSYEKL. The V gene lost 0 bases and the J gene lost 8 bases, with 10 bases spanning the gap. The CDR3 has 14 residues.

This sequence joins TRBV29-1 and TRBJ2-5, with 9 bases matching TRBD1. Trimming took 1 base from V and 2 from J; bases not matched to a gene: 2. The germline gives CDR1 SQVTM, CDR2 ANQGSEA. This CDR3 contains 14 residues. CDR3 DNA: TGCAGCGTTGAAGGTGGGACAGGGCAAGAGACCCAGTACTTC. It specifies CSVEGGTGQETQYF.

Here the CDR3 reads CSVETGAVRWEQFF. The CDR3 DNA reads as TGCAGCGTCGAGACAGGGGCAGTTCGCTGGGAGCAGTTCTTC. The V and J genes are TRBV29-1 and TRBJ2-1; 8 bases align to TRBD1. This CDR3 is built from 14 residues. The V gene's germline CDR1 is SQVTM and CDR2 ANQGSEA. J was trimmed by 10 bases and V by 6 bases; bases with no gene match: 14.

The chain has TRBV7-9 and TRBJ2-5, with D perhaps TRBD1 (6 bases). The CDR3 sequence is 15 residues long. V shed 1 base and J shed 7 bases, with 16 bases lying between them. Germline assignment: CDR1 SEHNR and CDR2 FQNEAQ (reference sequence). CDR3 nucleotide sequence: TGTGCCAGCAGCTTAGAGGGATCAGGGGTCGGGACCCAGTACTTC. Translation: CASSLEGSGVGTQYF.

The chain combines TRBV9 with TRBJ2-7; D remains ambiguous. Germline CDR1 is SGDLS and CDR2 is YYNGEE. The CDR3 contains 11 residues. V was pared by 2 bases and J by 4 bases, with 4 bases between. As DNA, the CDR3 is TGTGCCAGCAGCGTCCTTTACGAGCAGTACTTC. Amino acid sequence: CASSVLYEQYF.

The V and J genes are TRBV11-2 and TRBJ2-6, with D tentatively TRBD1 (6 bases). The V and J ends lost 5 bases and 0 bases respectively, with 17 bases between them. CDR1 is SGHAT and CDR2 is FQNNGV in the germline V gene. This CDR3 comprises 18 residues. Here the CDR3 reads CASSRTGTQDSGANVLTF. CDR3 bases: TGTGCCAGCAGCCGGACCGGGACACAAGACTCTGGGGCCAACGTCCTGACTTTC.

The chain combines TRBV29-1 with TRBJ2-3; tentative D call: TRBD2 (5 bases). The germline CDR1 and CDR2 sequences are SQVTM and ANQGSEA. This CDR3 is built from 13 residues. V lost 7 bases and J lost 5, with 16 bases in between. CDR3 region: CSALPQREDTQYF. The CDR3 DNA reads TGCAGCGCCCTCCCCCAGAGGGAAGATACGCAGTATTTT.

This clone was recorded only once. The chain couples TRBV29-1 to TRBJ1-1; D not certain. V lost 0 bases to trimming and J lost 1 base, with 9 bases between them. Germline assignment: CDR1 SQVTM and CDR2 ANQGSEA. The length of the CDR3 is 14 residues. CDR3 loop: CSVEDMGKNTEAFF. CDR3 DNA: TGCAGCGTTGAAGATATGGGGAAGAACACTGAAGCTTTCTTT. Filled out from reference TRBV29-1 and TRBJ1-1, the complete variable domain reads SAVISQKPSRDICQRGTSLTIQCQVDSQVTMMFWYRQQPGQSLTLIATANQGSEATYESGFVIDKFPISRPNLTFSTLTVSNMSPEDSSIYLCSVEDMGKNTEAFFGQGTRLTVV.

DNA for the CDR3: TGTGCCAGCAGCTCGGAACAGGGGTCATATGAAGCTTTCTTT. It translates to CASSSEQGSYEAFF. V is TRBV7-9 and J is TRBJ1-1; 7 nucleotides agree with TRBD1. The germline gives CDR1 SEHNR, CDR2 FQNEAQ (reference sequence). J lost 7 bases, V lost 4 bases, and 9 bases had no gene match. This CDR3 region has 14 residues. Together with reference TRBV7-9 and TRBJ1-1, the CDR3 gives the full variable domain: DTGVSQNPRHKITKRGQNVTFRCDPISEHNRLYWYRQTLGQGPEFLTYFQNEAQLEKSRLLSDRFSAERPKGSFSTLEIQRTEQGDSAMYLCASSSEQGSYEAFFGQGTRLTVV.

The CDR3 is CASSAGSSYEQYF. The DNA of the CDR3 is TGTGCCAGTAGTGCGGGGAGCTCCTACGAGCAGTACTTC. The chain couples TRBV19 to TRBJ2-7; maybe TRBD2 (6 bases). V lost 5 bases and J 0 bases, leaving 8 bases between the germline ends. This CDR3 spans 13 amino acids. CDR1 is LNHDA, CDR2 SQIVND, per germline (reference sequence).

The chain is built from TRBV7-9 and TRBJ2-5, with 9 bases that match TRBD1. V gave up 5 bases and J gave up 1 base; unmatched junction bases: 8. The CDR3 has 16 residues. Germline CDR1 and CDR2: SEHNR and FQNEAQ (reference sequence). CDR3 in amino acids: CASSHIRDRAQETQYF. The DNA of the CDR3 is TGTGCCAGCAGCCATATCCGGGACAGGGCCCAAGAGACCCAGTACTTC. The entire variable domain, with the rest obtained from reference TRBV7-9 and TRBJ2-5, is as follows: DTGVSQNPRHKITKRGQNVTFRCDPISEHNRLYWYRQTLGQGPEFLTYFQNEAQLEKSRLLSDRFSAERPKGSFSTLEIQRTEQGDSAMYLCASSHIRDRAQETQYFGPGTRLLVL.

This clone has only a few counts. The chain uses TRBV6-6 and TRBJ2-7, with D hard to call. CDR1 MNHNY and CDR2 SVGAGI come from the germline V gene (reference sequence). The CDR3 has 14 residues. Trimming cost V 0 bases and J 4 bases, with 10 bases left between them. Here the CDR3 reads CASSYSELGYEQYF. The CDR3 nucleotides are TGTGCCAGCAGTTACTCAGAACTTGGGTACGAGCAGTACTTC.

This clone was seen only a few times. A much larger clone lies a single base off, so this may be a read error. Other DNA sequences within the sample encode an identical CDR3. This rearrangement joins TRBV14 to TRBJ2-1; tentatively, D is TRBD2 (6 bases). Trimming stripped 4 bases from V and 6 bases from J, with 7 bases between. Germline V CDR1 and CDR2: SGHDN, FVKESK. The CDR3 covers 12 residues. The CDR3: CASSPGGNEQFF. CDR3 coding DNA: TGTGCCAGCAGCCCCGGGGGCAATGAGCAGTTCTTC.

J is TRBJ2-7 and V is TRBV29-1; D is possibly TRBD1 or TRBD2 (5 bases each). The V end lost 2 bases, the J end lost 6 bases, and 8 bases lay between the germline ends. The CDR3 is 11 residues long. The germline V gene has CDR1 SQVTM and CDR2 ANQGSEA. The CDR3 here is CSVEKGPEQYF. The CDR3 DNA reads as TGCAGCGTTGAAAAGGGACCCGAGCAGTACTTC.

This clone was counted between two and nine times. The CDR3 sequence: CSVVGSGRARDTQYF. CDR3 coding DNA: TGCAGCGTCGTTGGGAGCGGGAGGGCCAGAGATACGCAGTATTTT. V usage is TRBV29-1 and J usage is TRBJ2-3, with 10 bases aligning to TRBD2. Germline-derived CDR1 and CDR2 are SQVTM and ANQGSEA. This CDR3 contains 15 residues. V was clipped by 6 bases and J by 5 bases; unmatched bases: 11.